This T cell receptor beta chain was sequenced during a study of early T cells in non-severe SARS-CoV-2 infection. Study-wide context: Whole-blood bulk RNA, unsorted, was sequenced, and chains were unpaired.

The CDR3 is 16 amino acids. V shed 5 bases and J 0 bases; nucleotides not matched to a gene: 9. The germline V gene encodes CDR1 MNHEY and CDR2 SMNVEV (reference sequence). As part of library construction, unique molecular identifiers were attached to individual cDNA molecules. TCRdb analysed the 5' RACE reads with MiXCR anew, one entry per CDR3 protein. Here the sample spans about 76,000 distinct CDR3 sequences, 15% being singletons. This clonotype has a handful of counts. Its antigen is unidentified. Study-level findings and limits: Reliance on VDJdb matching favored anti-spike CD8 responses; private and CD4 specificities were missed.

Sequencing was done on a sample of whole blood. The V call is TRBV27, the J call TRBJ2-7, with 8 bases matching TRBD2. The sequence derives from an adult who was a healthcare worker with PCR-confirmed SARS-CoV-2 infection or an uninfected control (not recorded which). The CDR3 nucleotides read TGTGCCAGCAGTCCTACCCCTAGCGGGTACTCCTACGAGCAGTACTTC. This codes for CASSPTPSGYSYEQYF.